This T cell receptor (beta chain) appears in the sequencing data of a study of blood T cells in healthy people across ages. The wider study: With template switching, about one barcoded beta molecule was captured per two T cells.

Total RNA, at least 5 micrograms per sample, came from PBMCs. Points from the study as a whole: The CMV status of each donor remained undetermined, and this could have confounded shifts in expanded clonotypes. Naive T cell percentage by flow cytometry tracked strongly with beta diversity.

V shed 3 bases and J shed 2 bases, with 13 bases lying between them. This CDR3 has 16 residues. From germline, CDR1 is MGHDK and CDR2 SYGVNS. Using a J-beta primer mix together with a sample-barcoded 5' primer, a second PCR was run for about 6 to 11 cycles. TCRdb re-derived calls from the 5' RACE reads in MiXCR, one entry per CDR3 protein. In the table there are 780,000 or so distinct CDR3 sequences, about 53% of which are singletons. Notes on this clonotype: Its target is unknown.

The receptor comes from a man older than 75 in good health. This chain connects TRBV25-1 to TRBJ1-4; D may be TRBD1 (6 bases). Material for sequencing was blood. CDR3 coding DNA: TGTGCCAGCAGTGAGCCAGGACAGAACACTAATGAAAAACTGTTTTTT. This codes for CASSEPGQNTNEKLFF.